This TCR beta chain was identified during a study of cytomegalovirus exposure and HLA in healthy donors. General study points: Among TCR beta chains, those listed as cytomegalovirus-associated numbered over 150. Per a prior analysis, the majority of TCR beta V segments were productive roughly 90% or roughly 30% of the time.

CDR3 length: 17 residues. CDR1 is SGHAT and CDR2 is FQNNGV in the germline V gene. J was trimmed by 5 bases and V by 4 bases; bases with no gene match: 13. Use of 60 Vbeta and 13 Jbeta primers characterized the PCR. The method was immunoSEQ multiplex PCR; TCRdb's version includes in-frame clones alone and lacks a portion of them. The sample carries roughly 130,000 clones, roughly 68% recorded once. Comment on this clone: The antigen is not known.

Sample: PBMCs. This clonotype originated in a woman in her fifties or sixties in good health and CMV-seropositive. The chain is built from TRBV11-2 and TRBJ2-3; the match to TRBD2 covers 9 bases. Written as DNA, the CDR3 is TGTGCCAGCAGCTCAACCCGTGCGGGGGGGTCAAAAGATACGCAGTATTTT. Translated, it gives CASSSTRAGGSKDTQYF. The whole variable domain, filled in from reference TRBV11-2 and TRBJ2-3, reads EAGVAQSPRYKIIEKRQSVAFWCNPISGHATLYWYQQILGQGPKLLIQFQNNGVVDDSQLPKDRFSAERLKGVDSTLKIQPAKLEDSAVYLCASSSTRAGGSKDTQYFGPGTRLTVL.